This record concerns one T cell receptor (beta chain) sequence. This record comes from a study of blood T cell repertoires in COVID-19. TCRdb's table, derived via immunoSEQ multiplex PCR, lists solely in-frame clones and lacks some. In the table there are about 300,000 clones, 80% to 90% of which are singletons. CDR3 length: 14 residues. Germline values: CDR1 LGHDT, CDR2 YNNKEL (reference sequence). Trimming removed 1 base from V and 2 bases from J, with 6 bases in between. The clonotype was recovered from a man aged 25 to 40 who had recovered from COVID-19. The chain employs TRBV3-1 (or the pseudogene TRBV3-2) and TRBJ1-5; D unclear. The sequenced sample was PBMCs or T cells enriched from blood (not recorded which). The CDR3 DNA sequence: TGTGCCAGCAGCCAAGCCGGGGGCAATCAGCCCCAGCATTTT. Protein: CASSQAGGNQPQHF.